The present T cell receptor beta chain was sequenced within a study of neoadjuvant nivolumab and ipilimumab in lung cancer. Study overall: Patients got nivolumab 3 mg/kg on days 1, 15 and 29; combination added ipilimumab 1 mg/kg day 1.

TCRdb's table, derived via immunoSEQ multiplex PCR, lists solely in-frame clones and lacks some. The sample consists of 24,000 or so clones, 65% to 85% of them appearing once. CDR3 length: 14 amino acids. V shed 1 base and J shed 7 bases, with 11 bases lying between them. Germline V gene data show CDR1 as MDHEN and CDR2 as SYDVKM. Findings of the study overall: TCR clonality did not significantly correlate with pathologic tumor regression. Compared with tumor-adjacent uninvolved lung, resected tumors showed greater richness and clonality. Only two of four nivolumab-treated tumors gained richness and clonality by surgery.

As for this clone: Its cognate antigen is unknown.

The source was peripheral blood, collected before neoadjuvant nivolumab, alone or with ipilimumab. The chain uses TRBV28 and TRBJ1-5; D perhaps matches TRBD1 (5 bases). This receptor was taken from an adult with non-small cell lung cancer. CDR3 in amino acids: CASSLSGPGQPQHF. DNA of the CDR3: TGTGCCAGCAGTTTATCAGGGCCGGGACAGCCCCAGCATTTT.